The 20 T cell receptor beta chains below were found in one sample sequenced in a study of vaccination and CD4 T cells after COVID-19. The Oncomine TCR Beta short-read assay was applied to DNA of cultured CD4+ T cells. TCRdb fed the PCR reads into MiXCR, producing one record per CDR3 protein. Seen here are under 7,500 distinct CDR3 sequences, around 50% observed once, and the top ten hold 25%. Their antigen targets remain unknown. Indicated treatment: approximately 11-day PBMC culture with coronavirus spike peptide pools or control peptides (ViraFEST assay). According to the study, CD4+ T cells from the unexposed donor were gathered ahead of the COVID-19 pandemic (2011-2018). Sequenced input: CD4+ T cells from blood, cultured in vitro. These receptors all come from a human donor in good health.

This clonotype appeared a few times. The V and J genes are TRBV20-1 and TRBJ2-2; 10 bases agree with TRBD2. There are 16 residues in the CDR3. Trimming took 4 bases from V and 5 from J; bases not matched to a gene: 10. The germline V gene has CDR1 DFQATT and CDR2 SNEGSKA (reference sequence). This CDR3 is CSATPSGGTGTGELFF. CDR3 DNA: TGCAGTGCTACGCCTAGCGGGGGCACGGGGACCGGGGAGCTGTTTTTT.

As to this clonotype: One junction end does not reproduce the germline sequence, and a read error may be involved. The chain links TRBV9 to TRBJ1-2; 7 bases are a match to TRBD1. CDR1 SGDLS and CDR2 YYNGEE come from the germline V gene. The CDR3 spans 13 residues. The CDR3 nucleotides read TGTGCCGGCAGCGAAGGGACAGACTATGGCTACACCTTC. Translation: CAGSEGTDYGYTF.

The rearrangement links TRBV9 to TRBJ2-7; maybe TRBD2 (6 bases). The CDR3 has 15 amino acids. Per germline, CDR1 SGDLS and CDR2 YYNGEE. V shed 0 bases and J shed 0 bases, with 10 bases lying between them. Here the CDR3 reads CASSVGVGGSYEQYF. The CDR3 nucleotides are TGTGCCAGCAGCGTAGGGGTGGGGGGCTCCTACGAGCAGTACTTC.

This clonotype was seen a handful of times. The rearrangement uses TRBV6-1 and TRBJ1-2; D unclear. Looked up from germline, CDR1 is MNHNS and CDR2 is SASEGT. The CDR3 consists of 13 residues. V shed 6 bases and J shed 0 bases, with 8 bases lying between them. The CDR3 spells CASRDASNYGYTF. The CDR3 DNA follows: TGTGCCAGCAGGGACGCTTCTAACTATGGCTACACCTTC.

The chain has TRBV27 and TRBJ1-5; possible D gene TRBD1, 6 bases. Per germline, CDR1 MNHEY and CDR2 SMNVEV (reference sequence). This CDR3 has 16 amino acids. V lost 5 bases and J 4 bases, leaving 18 bases between the germline ends. The CDR3 spells CASSQIPGTQNQPQHF. The CDR3 DNA is TGTGCCAGCAGTCAAATTCCCGGGACACAAAATCAGCCCCAGCATTTT.

This chain connects TRBV7-7 to TRBJ2-2; D remains ambiguous. Germline CDR1 SSHAT, CDR2 FNYEAQ (reference sequence). The CDR3 totals 13 residues. Trimming pared 2 bases from V and 4 bases from J, leaving 5 bases between. DNA for the CDR3: TGTGCCAGCAGCTTATCAGGCACCGGGGAGCTGTTTTTT. This encodes CASSLSGTGELFF.

This clonotype was picked up a small number of times. The V call is TRBV6-2 or TRBV6-3, the J call TRBJ2-3; 7 nucleotides agree with TRBD2. After removal of 7 bases from V and 6 bases from J, the junction contained 10 bases not matched to a gene. Germline V lookup: CDR1 MNHEY, CDR2 SVGEGT. This CDR3 contains 14 residues. The CDR3 DNA reads TGTGCCAGCACCCGTATATGGGAGGGCGATACGCAGTATTTT. The encoded protein is CASTRIWEGDTQYF.

The chain combines TRBV20-1 with TRBJ2-1; D ambiguous. Germline V gives CDR1 DFQATT, CDR2 SNEGSKA (reference sequence). This CDR3 has 10 residues. The V end was cut by 5 bases, the J end by 9 bases, with 8 bases between. The CDR3, as DNA: TGCAGTGCTGTATACGGTGAGCAGTTCTTC. This sequence encodes CSAVYGEQFF.

This chain connects TRBV20-1 to TRBJ2-3; D uncertain. CDR1 is DFQATT and CDR2 is SNEGSKA in the germline V gene (reference sequence). CDR3 length: 12 amino acids. V lost 6 bases and J lost 2, with 9 bases in between. The CDR3 is CSAPRDTDTQYF. CDR3 DNA: TGCAGTGCCCCGCGTGACACAGATACGCAGTATTTT.

This chain uses TRBV10-3 with TRBJ2-7; no definite D call. Germline-derived CDR1 and CDR2 are ENHRY and SYGVKD. CDR3 length: 13 amino acids. The V end lost 6 bases, the J end lost 1 base, and 10 bases lay between the germline ends. The CDR3 coding sequence is TGTGCCATCAGGAGCCCCCTATCCTACGAGCAGTACTTC. It specifies CAIRSPLSYEQYF.

The chain is built from TRBV10-1 and TRBJ2-3, with TRBD1 matching over 7 bases. The CDR3 is 15 amino acids. The trim removed 3 bases at V and 9 bases at J, leaving 12 bases unmatched. CDR1 WNHNN and CDR2 SYGVQD come from the germline V gene (reference sequence). DNA of the CDR3: TGCGCCAGCAGTGAAAGACGGCAGGGGGTAGGAACGCAGTATTTT. This sequence encodes CASSERRQGVGTQYF.

This clonotype was counted a few times. The gene calls are TRBV2 and TRBJ1-5; 10 bases are shared with TRBD1. The CDR3 has 15 residues. Per the germline V gene, CDR1 is SNHLY and CDR2 is FYNNEI. The V and J ends lost 4 bases and 3 bases, in that order; junction bases with no gene match: 3. This chain's CDR3 is CASSGGQGNNQPQHF. The DNA of the CDR3 is TGTGCCAGCAGTGGGGGACAGGGGAACAATCAGCCCCAGCATTTT.

The CDR3 DNA sequence: TGTGCCAGCAGCCACGGGACAGGGGGGAGGTACGAGCAGTACTTC. It codes for CASSHGTGGRYEQYF. The chain is built from TRBV7-6 and TRBJ2-7; 11 bases align to TRBD1. V lost 5 bases, J lost 4 bases, and 7 bases stayed unmatched. The CDR3 extends over 15 amino acids. Germline loops: CDR1 SGHVS, CDR2 FNYEAQ.

The gene calls are TRBV7-2 and TRBJ1-3, with D possibly TRBD1 on 6 matching bases. Germline-derived CDR1 and CDR2 are SGHTA and FQGNSA. V gave up 9 bases and J gave up 2 bases, with 11 bases separating them. The CDR3 consists of 13 residues. CDR3 sequence (DNA): TGTGCCAGTTCCGCAGGGGCTGGAAACACCATATATTTT. Translating gives CASSAGAGNTIYF.

V is TRBV7-6 and J is TRBJ1-1; the match to TRBD1 covers 9 bases. The CDR3 contains 15 residues. The ends lost 3 bases at V and 6 bases at J; junction bases unmatched: 8. The V gene's germline CDR1 is SGHVS and CDR2 FNYEAQ. The chain's CDR3 is CASSFDPGQGAEAFF. In DNA, the CDR3 is TGTGCCAGCAGCTTCGACCCGGGACAGGGCGCTGAAGCTTTCTTT.

V is TRBV20-1 and J is TRBJ2-7, with D possibly called TRBD1 or TRBD2 (6 bases each). This CDR3 has 15 amino acids. From germline, CDR1 is DFQATT and CDR2 SNEGSKA (reference sequence). Trimming stripped 1 base from V and 4 bases from J, with 17 bases between. The CDR3 DNA reads TGCAGTGCTAGAGGAGGCAGGGGAGGTCGGTACGAGCAGTACTTC. Translating gives CSARGGRGGRYEQYF.

This sequence joins TRBV6-1 and TRBJ2-3; 13 bases are a match to TRBD2. There are 19 residues in the CDR3. Per the germline V gene, CDR1 is MNHNS and CDR2 is SASEGT. The trim removed 6 bases at V and 4 bases at J, leaving 16 bases unmatched. This CDR3 is CASSAGLAGLRARADTQYF. CDR3 nucleotides: TGTGCCAGCAGCGCGGGACTAGCGGGACTACGAGCCCGGGCAGATACGCAGTATTTT.

This chain links TRBV27 with TRBJ2-2; possibly TRBD2 for D (5 bases). Germline V gene lookup returns CDR1 MNHEY and CDR2 SMNVEV (reference sequence). The CDR3 loop spans 13 amino acids. Trimming removed 6 bases from V and 7 bases from J, with 12 bases in between. CDR3 nucleotide sequence: TGTGCCAGCAGCATTAGCGAAAGCGGGGAGCTGTTTTTT. Its translation is CASSISESGELFF.

The chain has TRBV19 and TRBJ2-2; TRBD1 matches at 7 bases. Germline values: CDR1 LNHDA, CDR2 SQIVND (reference sequence). The CDR3 has 16 residues. V shed 5 bases, J shed 4 bases, and the junction held 10 bases outside the gene matches. The CDR3 nucleotides are TGTGCCAGTAGTGCCACAGCAGGGGGTGGCACCGGGGAGCTGTTTTTT. Its protein is CASSATAGGGTGELFF.

V usage is TRBV5-4 and J usage is TRBJ2-2, with 12 bases identical to TRBD1. The CDR3 spans 16 residues. Unmatched junction bases numbered 8, after V lost 3 bases and J lost 8 bases. The germline V gene has CDR1 SGHNT and CDR2 YYREEE (reference sequence). CDR3 amino acids: CASSSIGTGGVGELFF. CDR3 coding DNA: TGTGCCAGCAGCTCCATAGGGACAGGGGGCGTGGGGGAGCTGTTTTTT.